One and the same sample provided the 5 T cell receptor beta chains below, sequenced in a study of CD8 T cells in Susac syndrome. Reverse transcription of about 0.45 to 1 ug RNA used random hexamers. TCRdb fed the immunoSEQ multiplex PCR reads into MiXCR, producing one record per CDR3 protein. This sample has approximately 170,000 distinct CDR3 sequences; 94% occur once, and the top ten carry 0.075% to 0.095%. The sample was CD4+ T cells from PBMCs. These receptors were taken from a human donor with multiple sclerosis.

The rearrangement joins TRBV27 to TRBJ1-2; D may be TRBD1 (6 bases). This CDR3 contains 14 residues. Per germline, CDR1 MNHEY and CDR2 SMNVEV (reference sequence). The V end lost 4 bases, the J end lost 6 bases, and 15 bases lay between the germline ends. Here the CDR3 DNA reads TGTGCCAGCAGTTCCCCACAGGGACGGAATGGCTACACCTTC. Translated, it gives CASSSPQGRNGYTF.

The V gene is TRBV12-3 or TRBV12-4, the J gene TRBJ1-2; D unresolved. Deletions cut 6 bases from V and 4 bases from J, with 9 bases between. The CDR3 runs to 12 residues. The CDR3: CASSPILYGYTF. The CDR3 coding sequence is TGTGCCAGCAGCCCTATACTCTATGGCTACACCTTC.

V is TRBV6-5 and J is TRBJ1-4; 7 bases match TRBD1. Germline V gene sequence: CDR1 MNHEY, CDR2 SVGAGI. J lost 0 bases, V lost 4 bases, and 8 bases had no gene match. There are 17 residues in the CDR3. The CDR3 DNA is TGTGCCAGCAGTTTCGCCCTGGGGACAGCAACTAATGAAAAACTGTTTTTT. This codes for CASSFALGTATNEKLFF.

The rearrangement links TRBV9 to TRBJ1-5, with 9 bases that match TRBD1. This CDR3 has 15 amino acids. Per the germline V gene, CDR1 is SGDLS and CDR2 is YYNGEE. V was clipped by 4 bases and J by 1 base; unmatched bases: 3. The CDR3, as DNA: TGTGCCAGCAGCACCGGGACAGGGAGCAATCAGCCCCAGCATTTT. Translating gives CASSTGTGSNQPQHF.

The chain links TRBV5-1 to TRBJ1-1; 9 nucleotides agree with TRBD1. Per germline, CDR1 SGHRS and CDR2 YFSETQ. This CDR3 is 14 amino acids long. The V and J ends lost 0 bases and 11 bases, in that order; junction bases with no gene match: 8. The CDR3 protein is CASSLEGTGMVAFF. CDR3 DNA sequence: TGCGCCAGCAGCTTGGAGGGGACAGGGATGGTTGCTTTCTTT.